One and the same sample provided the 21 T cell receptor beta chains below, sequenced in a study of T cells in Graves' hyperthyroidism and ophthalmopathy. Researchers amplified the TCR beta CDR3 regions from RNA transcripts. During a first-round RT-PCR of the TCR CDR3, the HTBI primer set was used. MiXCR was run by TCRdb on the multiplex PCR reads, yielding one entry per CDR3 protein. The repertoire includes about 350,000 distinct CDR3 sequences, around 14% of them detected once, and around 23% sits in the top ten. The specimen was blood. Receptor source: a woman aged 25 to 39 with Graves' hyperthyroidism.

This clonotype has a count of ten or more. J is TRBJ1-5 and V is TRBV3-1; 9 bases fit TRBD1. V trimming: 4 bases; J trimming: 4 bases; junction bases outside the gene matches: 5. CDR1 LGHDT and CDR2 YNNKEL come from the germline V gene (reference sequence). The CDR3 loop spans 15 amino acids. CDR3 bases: TGTGCCAGCAGCCCCGAAGGGACAGGGAATCAGCCCCAGCATTTT. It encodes CASSPEGTGNQPQHF.

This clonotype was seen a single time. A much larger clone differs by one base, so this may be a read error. CDR3 sequence (DNA): TGTGCCAGCAGCTTGCTAGCGCGCACCTACAATGAGCAGTTCTTC. Protein sequence: CASSLLARTYNEQFF. This chain uses TRBV5-5 with TRBJ2-1, with D perhaps matching TRBD2 (6 bases). This CDR3 region has 15 residues. The V gene lost 1 base and the J gene lost 2 bases, with 10 bases spanning the gap. The germline CDR1 and CDR2 sequences are SGHKS and YYEKEE (reference sequence).

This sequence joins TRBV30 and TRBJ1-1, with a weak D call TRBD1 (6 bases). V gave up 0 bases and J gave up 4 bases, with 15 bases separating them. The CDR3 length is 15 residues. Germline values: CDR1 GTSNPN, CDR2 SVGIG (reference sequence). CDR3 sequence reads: CAWSVGGRRSTEAFF. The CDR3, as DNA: TGTGCCTGGAGTGTAGGGGGGCGCCGGTCCACTGAAGCTTTCTTT.

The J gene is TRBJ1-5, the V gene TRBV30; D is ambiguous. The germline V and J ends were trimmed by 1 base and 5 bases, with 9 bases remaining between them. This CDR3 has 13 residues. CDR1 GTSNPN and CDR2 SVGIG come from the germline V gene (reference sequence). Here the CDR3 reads CAWSAGNDQPQHF. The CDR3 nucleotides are TGTGCCTGGAGTGCTGGGAACGATCAGCCCCAGCATTTT.

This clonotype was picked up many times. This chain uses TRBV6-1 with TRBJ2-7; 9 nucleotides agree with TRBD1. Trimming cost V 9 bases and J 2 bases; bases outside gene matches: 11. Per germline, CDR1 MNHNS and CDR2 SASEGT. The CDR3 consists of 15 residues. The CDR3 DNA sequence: TGTGCCAGTCCCTGGGAGGGGACAGGGCCCTACGAGCAGTACTTC. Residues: CASPWEGTGPYEQYF.

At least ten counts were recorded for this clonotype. The CDR3 loop is CASSLIGTSGYEQYF. In DNA, the CDR3 is TGTGCCAGCAGTTTAATAGGGACTAGCGGATACGAGCAGTACTTC. The chain is built from TRBV27 and TRBJ2-7, with 11 bases matching TRBD2. This CDR3 has 15 residues. Germline V gene data show CDR1 as MNHEY and CDR2 as SMNVEV (reference sequence). Unmatched junction bases numbered 4, after V lost 2 bases and J lost 4 bases.

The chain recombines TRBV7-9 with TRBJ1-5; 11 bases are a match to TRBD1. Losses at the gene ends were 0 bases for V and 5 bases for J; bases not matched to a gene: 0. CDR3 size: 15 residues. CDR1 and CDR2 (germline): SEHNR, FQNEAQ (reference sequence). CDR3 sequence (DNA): TGTGCCAGCAGCTTAGCGGGACAGGGGGATCAGCCCCAGCATTTT. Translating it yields CASSLAGQGDQPQHF.

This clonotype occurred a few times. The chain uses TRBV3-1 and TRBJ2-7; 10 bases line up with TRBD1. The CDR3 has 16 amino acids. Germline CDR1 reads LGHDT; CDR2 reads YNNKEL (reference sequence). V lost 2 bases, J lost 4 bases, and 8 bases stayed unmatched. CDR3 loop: CASSQYTGTGVYEQYF. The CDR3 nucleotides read TGTGCCAGCAGCCAATACACCGGGACAGGGGTTTACGAGCAGTACTTC.

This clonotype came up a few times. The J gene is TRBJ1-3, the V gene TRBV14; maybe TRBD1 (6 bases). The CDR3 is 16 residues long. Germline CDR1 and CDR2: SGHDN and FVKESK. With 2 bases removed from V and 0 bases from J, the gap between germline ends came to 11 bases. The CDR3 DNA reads TGTGCCAGCAGCCAATTAAGGGGGAGCTCTGGAAACACCATATATTTT. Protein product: CASSQLRGSSGNTIYF.

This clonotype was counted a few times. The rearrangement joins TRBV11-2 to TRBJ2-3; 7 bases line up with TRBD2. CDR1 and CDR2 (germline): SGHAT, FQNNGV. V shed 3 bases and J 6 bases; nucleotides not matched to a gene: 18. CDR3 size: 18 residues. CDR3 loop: CASSFLTGGGSFSDTQYF. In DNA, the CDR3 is TGTGCCAGCAGCTTTTTGACTGGTGGCGGGAGTTTCTCGGATACGCAGTATTTT.

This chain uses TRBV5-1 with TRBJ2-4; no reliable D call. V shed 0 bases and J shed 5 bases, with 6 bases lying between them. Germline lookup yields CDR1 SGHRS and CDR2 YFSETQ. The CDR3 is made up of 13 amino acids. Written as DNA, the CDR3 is TGCGCCAGCAGCTTGGCCCCAGAAAACATTCAGTACTTC. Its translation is CASSLAPENIQYF.

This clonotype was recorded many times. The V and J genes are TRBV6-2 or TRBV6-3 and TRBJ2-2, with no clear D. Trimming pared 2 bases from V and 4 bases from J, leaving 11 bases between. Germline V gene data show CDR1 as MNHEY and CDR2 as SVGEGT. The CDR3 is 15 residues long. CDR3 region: CASSYNFGFTGELFF. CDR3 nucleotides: TGTGCCAGCAGTTACAATTTTGGGTTCACCGGGGAGCTGTTTTTT.

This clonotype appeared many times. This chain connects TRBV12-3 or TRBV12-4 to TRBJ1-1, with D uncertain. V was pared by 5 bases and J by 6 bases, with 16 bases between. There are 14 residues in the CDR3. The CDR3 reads CASSPPILIPEAFF. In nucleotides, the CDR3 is TGTGCCAGCAGTCCCCCGATCTTAATACCTGAAGCTTTCTTT.

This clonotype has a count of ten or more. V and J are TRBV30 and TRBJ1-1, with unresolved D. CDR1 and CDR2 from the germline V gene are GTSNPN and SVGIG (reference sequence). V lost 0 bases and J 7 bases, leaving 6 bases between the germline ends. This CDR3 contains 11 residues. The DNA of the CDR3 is TGTGCCTGGAGTGTGGGGTATGAAGCTTTCTTT. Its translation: CAWSVGYEAFF.

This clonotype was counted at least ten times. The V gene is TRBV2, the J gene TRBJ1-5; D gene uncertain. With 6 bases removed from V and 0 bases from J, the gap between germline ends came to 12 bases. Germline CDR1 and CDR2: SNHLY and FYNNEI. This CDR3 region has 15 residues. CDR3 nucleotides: TGTGCCAGCAGCGTGGACGGGAATAGCAATCAGCCCCAGCATTTT. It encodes CASSVDGNSNQPQHF.

The CDR3 protein is CASSLDSLSGNTIYF. CDR3 in DNA: TGTGCCAGCAGCCTTGACAGTCTCTCTGGAAACACCATATATTTT. J is TRBJ1-3 and V is TRBV3-1; TRBD1 is a possible D gene (5 bases). Deletions cut 4 bases from V and 0 bases from J, with 10 bases between. Germline V gene data show CDR1 as LGHDT and CDR2 as YNNKEL (reference sequence). The CDR3 totals 15 residues.

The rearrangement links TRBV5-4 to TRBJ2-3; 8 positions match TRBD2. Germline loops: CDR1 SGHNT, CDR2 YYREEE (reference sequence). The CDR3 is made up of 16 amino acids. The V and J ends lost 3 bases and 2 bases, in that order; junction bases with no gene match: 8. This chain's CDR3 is CASSSGGGHNTDTQYF. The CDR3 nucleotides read TGTGCCAGCAGCTCGGGGGGGGGACACAACACAGATACGCAGTATTTT.

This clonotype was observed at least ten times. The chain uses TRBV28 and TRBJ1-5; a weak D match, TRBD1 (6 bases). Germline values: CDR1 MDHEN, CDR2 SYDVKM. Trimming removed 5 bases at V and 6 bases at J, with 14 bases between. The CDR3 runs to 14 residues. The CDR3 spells CASSIRTEGQPQHF. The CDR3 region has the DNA TGTGCCAGCAGTATAAGGACAGAAGGTCAGCCCCAGCATTTT.

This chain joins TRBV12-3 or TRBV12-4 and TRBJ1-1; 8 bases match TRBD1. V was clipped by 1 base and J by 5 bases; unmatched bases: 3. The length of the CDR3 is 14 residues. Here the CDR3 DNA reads TGTGCCAGCAGTTTAGGGCAGGGGGCGACTGAAGCTTTCTTT. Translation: CASSLGQGATEAFF.

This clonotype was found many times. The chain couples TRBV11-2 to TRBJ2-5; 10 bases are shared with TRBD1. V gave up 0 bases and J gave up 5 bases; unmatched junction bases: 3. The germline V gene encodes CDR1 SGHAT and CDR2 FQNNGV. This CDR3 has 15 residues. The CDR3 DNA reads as TGTGCCAGCAGCTTAGAAGTGGGACAGGGGGAGACCCAGTACTTC. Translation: CASSLEVGQGETQYF.

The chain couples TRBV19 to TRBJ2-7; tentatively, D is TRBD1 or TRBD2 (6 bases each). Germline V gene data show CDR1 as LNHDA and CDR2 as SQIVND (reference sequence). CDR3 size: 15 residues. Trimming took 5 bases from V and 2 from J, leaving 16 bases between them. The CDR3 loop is CASSPLGGFTYEQYF. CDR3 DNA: TGTGCCAGTAGTCCGCTGGGGGGCTTCACCTACGAGCAGTACTTC.